The 2 T cell receptor beta chains listed next were all sequenced from one sample in a study of shared clonotypes between healthy human individuals. Produced via immunoSEQ multiplex PCR; TCRdb's table is partial and in-frame only. Of millions of clones in the sample, more than 90% are singletons; the top ten hold more than 0.12%. Sequencing was carried out using naive CD4+ T cells sorted from blood. Subset: CD45RA+ positively selected. Every receptor here comes from a man between 18 and 35 years old in good health.

V is TRBV6-1 and J is TRBJ2-2, with 9 bases fitting TRBD1. The CDR3 covers 15 residues. Germline trimming cut 6 bases from V and 4 bases from J; bases unmatched to any gene: 6. Germline V gene lookup returns CDR1 MNHNS and CDR2 SASEGT. Here the CDR3 reads CASSAGTGSTGELFF. CDR3 coding DNA: TGTGCCAGCAGCGCCGGGACAGGGAGCACCGGGGAGCTGTTTTTT.

The rearrangement joins TRBV7-9 to TRBJ2-7, with TRBD2 as a possible D gene (6 bases). There are 13 residues in the CDR3. V was clipped by 5 bases and J by 4 bases, with 12 bases between them. Germline V CDR1 and CDR2: SEHNR, FQNEAQ (reference sequence). In nucleotides, the CDR3 is TGTGCCAGCAGCGGGACTGGTATTTACGAGCAGTACTTC. Translated, it gives CASSGTGIYEQYF. The full variable domain, rest sourced from reference TRBV7-9 and TRBJ2-7, is DTGVSQNPRHKITKRGQNVTFRCDPISEHNRLYWYRQTLGQGPEFLTYFQNEAQLEKSRLLSDRFSAERPKGSFSTLEIQRTEQGDSAMYLCASSGTGIYEQYFGPGTRLTVT.